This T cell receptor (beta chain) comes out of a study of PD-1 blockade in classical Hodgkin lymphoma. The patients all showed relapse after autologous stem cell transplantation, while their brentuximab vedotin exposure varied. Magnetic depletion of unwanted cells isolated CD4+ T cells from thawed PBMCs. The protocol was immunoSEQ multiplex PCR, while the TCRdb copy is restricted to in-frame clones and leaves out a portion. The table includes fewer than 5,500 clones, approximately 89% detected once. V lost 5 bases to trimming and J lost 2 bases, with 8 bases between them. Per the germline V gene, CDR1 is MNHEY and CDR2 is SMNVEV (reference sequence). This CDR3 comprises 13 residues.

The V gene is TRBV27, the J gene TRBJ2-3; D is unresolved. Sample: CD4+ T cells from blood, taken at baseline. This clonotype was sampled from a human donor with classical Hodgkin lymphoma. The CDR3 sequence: CASSLQSTDTQYF. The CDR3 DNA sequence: TGTGCCAGCAGTCTACAATCCACAGATACGCAGTATTTT.